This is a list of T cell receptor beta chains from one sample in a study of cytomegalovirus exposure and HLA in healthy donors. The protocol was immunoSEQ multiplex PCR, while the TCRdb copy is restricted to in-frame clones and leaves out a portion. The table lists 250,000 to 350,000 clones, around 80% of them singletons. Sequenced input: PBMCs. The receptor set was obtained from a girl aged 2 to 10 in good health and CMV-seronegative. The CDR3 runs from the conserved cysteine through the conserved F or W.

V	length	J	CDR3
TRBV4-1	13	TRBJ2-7	CASSQEFYYEQYF
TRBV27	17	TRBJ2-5	CASSSLRRQGAVETQYF
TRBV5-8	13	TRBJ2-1	CASSPGTHNEQFF
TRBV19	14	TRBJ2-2	CASSLDRGTGELFF
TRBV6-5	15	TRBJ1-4	CASSYSASTNEKLFF
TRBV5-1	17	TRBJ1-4	CASSLGLSGTGHEKLFF
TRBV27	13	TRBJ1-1	CASSRGEGGRAFF
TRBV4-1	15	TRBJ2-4	CASSQGRQGMNIQYF
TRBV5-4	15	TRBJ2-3	CASSPPGAEADTQYF
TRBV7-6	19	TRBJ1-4	CASSLGFSSGGAVNEKLFF
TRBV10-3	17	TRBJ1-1	CAISESRPAAGDTEAFF
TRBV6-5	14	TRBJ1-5	CASSFRGLGQPQHF
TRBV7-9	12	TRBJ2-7	CASQTGGDEQYF
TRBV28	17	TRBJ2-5	CASSPLPGQGNLETQYF
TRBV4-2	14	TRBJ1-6	CASSPAGTNSPLHF
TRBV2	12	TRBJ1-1	CASSYIYTEAFF
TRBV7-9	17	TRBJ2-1	CASSLWGLRSSYNEQFF
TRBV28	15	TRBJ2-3	CASRRAGAGTDTQYF
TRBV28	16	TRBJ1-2	CAASTRASGAVYGYTF
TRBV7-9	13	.	CASSWGQLYEQYF
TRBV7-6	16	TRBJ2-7	CASSLVRYGTGSEQYF
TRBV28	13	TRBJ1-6	CASDEGGDSPLHF
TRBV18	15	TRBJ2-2	CASSPAGTGTGELFF
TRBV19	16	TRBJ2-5	CASSITPLAFQETQYF
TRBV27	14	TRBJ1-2	CASSNRGQERGYTF
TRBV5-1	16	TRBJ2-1	CASSLNLAGVSNEQFF
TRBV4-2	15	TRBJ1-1	CASSQIGTENTEAFF
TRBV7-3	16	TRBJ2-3	CASSLTGGGLKDTQYF
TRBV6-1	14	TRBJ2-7	CASSEGPTGYEQYF
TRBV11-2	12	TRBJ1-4	CASSPGQEKLFF
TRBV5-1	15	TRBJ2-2	CASSLLTGGPGELFF
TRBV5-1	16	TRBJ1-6	CASSLVGGSTNSPLHF
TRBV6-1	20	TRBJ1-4	CASSEKGLWDRGRTNEKLFF
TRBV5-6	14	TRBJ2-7	CASAGGPGSYEQYF
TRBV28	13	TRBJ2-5	CASTGLAGETQYF
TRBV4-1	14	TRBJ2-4	CASSQTQAKNIQYF
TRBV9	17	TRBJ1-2	CASSYFRGNGANYGYTF
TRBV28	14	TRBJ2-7	CAIQTSGTTYEQYF
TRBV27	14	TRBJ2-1	CASSLTYLVNEQFF
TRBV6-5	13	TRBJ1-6	CASRGQRNSPLHF
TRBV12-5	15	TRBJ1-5	CASGRTGYSNQPQHF
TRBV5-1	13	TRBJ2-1	CASSSGLGDEQFF
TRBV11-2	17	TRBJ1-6	CASSLGYRVSYNSPLHF
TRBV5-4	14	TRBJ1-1	CASRDREENTEAFF
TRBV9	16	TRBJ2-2	CASSPQAGGGTGELFF
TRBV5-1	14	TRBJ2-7	CASSHLHSNYEQYF
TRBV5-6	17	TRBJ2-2	CASSSGWGDSHTGELFF
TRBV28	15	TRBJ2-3	CASSLVLATADTQYF
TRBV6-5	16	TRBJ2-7	CASSYSIWTGLFEQYF
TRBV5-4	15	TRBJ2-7	CASSLSQGGVYEQYF
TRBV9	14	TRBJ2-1	CASSVEAGFDEQFF
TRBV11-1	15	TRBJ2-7	CASSNLLAGEYEQYF
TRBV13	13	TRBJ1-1	CASSLGTSGEAFF
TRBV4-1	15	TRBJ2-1	CASSQREVSVNEQFF
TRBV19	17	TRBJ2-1	CASSTPILAGGSNEQFF
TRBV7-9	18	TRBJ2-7	CASSLWFGNRVGAYEQYF
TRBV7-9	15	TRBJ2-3	CASSQLAGLTDTQYF
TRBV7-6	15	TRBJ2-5	CASSTTGGLQETQYF
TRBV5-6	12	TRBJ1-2	CASSYRDRGYTF
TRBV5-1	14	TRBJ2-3	CASSFYRVIDTQYF